This T cell receptor (beta chain) emerged from a study of metastatic and nonmetastatic thyroid tumors. Study details: Where malignant and benign thyroid patients were concerned, repertoires were compared across blood and tumor or nodule tissue.

Original processing notes: Researchers built a distant-metastasis classifier for papillary thyroid cancer that drew on CDR3 differences across clinicopathological groups. TCRdb re-analyzed the PCR reads through MiXCR. Here the V and J calls rest on TCRdb's processing, not on the authors' analysis. The sample holds about 40,000 clones, about 15% seen once. At least ten counts were recorded for this clone. CDR1 SEHNR and CDR2 FQNEAQ come from the germline V gene (reference sequence). This CDR3 is built from 16 residues. V gave up 1 base and J gave up 4 bases; unmatched junction bases: 6. Each patient went into thyroid surgery without having received any treatment.

The chain employs TRBV7-9 and TRBJ2-1, with TRBD1 identical over 8 bases. Sequenced input: blood. The receptor's source is a female donor with papillary thyroid cancer or a benign thyroid nodule (not recorded which). Some clones in this sample may be carry-over from other donors' samples. CDR3 nucleotides: TGTGCCAGCAGCTTAGATGGGACAGGCGATTACAATGAGCAGTTCTTC. Translation: CASSLDGTGDYNEQFF.